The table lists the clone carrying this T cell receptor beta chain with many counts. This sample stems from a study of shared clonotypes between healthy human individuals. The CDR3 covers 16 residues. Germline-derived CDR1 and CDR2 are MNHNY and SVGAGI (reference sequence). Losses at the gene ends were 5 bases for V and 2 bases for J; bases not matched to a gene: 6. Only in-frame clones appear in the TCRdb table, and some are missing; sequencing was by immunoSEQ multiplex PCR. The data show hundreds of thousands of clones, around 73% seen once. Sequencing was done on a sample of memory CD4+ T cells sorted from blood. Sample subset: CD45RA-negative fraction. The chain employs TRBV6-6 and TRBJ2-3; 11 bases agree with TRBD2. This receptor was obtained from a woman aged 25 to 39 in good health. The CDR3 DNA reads TGTGCCAGCAGTAAAACGACTAGCGGGACCACAGATACGCAGTATTTT. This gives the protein CASSKTTSGTTDTQYF.